The present entry profiles one T cell receptor (beta chain) with its context. Its antigen is unknown. Before being chosen for sequencing, patients had shown CD8+CD57+ cell expansion by flow cytometry. Diagnosis of severe acquired aplastic anemia applied to all patients. Investigators profiled TCR beta VDJ and CDR3 from genomic DNA template. MiXCR, applied by TCRdb to the reads, yields one record per CDR3 protein. This sample has roughly 170,000 distinct CDR3 sequences, with 45% to 60% found just once. This sample was included in a study of CD8+CD57+ T cells in acquired aplastic anemia. Study-level information: On average, sorted CD4+ and CD8+ cells gave around 3 ug of DNA.

Study conclusions and caveats: Between patients and controls, roughly 29 CD8+ CDR3 sequences were found in common. A significant difference in CD8+ Simpson's diversity between patients and controls was not found.

CDR3 size: 15 residues. The germline V and J ends were trimmed by 2 bases and 7 bases, with 16 bases remaining between them. Germline CDR1 and CDR2: SGHRS and YFSETQ. This chain joins TRBV5-1 and TRBJ2-1; D could derive from TRBD1 or TRBD2 (6 bases each). The receptor was isolated from a human donor with aplastic anemia. The sample taken for sequencing was sorted CD4+, CD8+, or CD8+CD57+ T cells (not recorded which) from PBMCs. The CDR3 bases are TGCGCCAGCAGCTTAGGATTCGGGGGCGGGAATGAGCAGTTCTTC. This codes for CASSLGFGGGNEQFF.